The rows below give T cell receptor beta chains drawn from one sample of a study of CD8 T cells in Susac syndrome. Via MiXCR, TCRdb re-called the immunoSEQ multiplex PCR reads, giving one row per CDR3 protein. The sample includes roughly 180,000 distinct CDR3 sequences, about 95% of them seen just once. Sequenced: CD4+ T cells from PBMCs. The receptors here all came from a human donor in good health. Both conserved end residues are part of each CDR3. D genes are given only for firm matches. Rows give clone size only sometimes, using once, few, many, or a class for an expanded clone.

NA,NA,TRBV30,TRBJ2-5,TGTGCCTGGAGTCCACAAGAGACCCAGTACTTC,CAWSPQETQYF
TRBD1,NA,TRBV29-1,TRBJ2-1,TGCAGCGTAGGACAGGGTGGTCAATCCTACAATGAGCAGTTCTTC,CSVGQGGQSYNEQFF
NA,NA,TRBV20-1,TRBJ2-2,TGCAGTGCCCCGCGGACCGGGGAGCTGTTTTTT,CSAPRTGELFF
NA,NA,TRBV28,TRBJ1-2,TGTGCCAGCAGTTTAGGCCGGTCTAACTATGGCTACACCTTC,CASSLGRSNYGYTF
NA,NA,TRBV20-1,TRBJ1-1,TGCAGTGCTATTAGGACGGGGGGGAACACTGAAGCTTTCTTT,CSAIRTGGNTEAFF
NA,NA,TRBV30,TRBJ2-5,TGTGCCTGGAGTTTGACTTTGGGCGGGGAGACCCAGTACTTC,CAWSLTLGGETQYF
NA,NA,TRBV29-1,TRBJ1-2,TGCAGCGTTGAACACCTGCACTATGGCTACACCTTC,CSVEHLHYGYTF
NA,NA,TRBV29-1,TRBJ1-2,TGCAGCGGTCAAGCCAGGGATGAGGTGTATGGCTACACCTTC,CSGQARDEVYGYTF
NA,NA,TRBV9,TRBJ2-2,TGTGCCAGCAGTCCGGGACTCCTCACCGGGGAGCTGTTTTTT,CASSPGLLTGELFF
NA,NA,TRBV4-3,TRBJ1-5,TGCGCCAGCAGCCCGGACAGTCCACCCAGCCCCCAGCATTTT,CASSPDSPPSPQHF
NA,NA,TRBV3-1,TRBJ2-1,TGTGCCAGCAGTCGGGACGCAAGGGGGAATGAGCAGTTCTTC,CASSRDARGNEQFF
NA,NA,TRBV7-9,TRBJ1-1,TGTGCCAGCAGCGTAAGTACCACTGAAGCTTTCTTT,CASSVSTTEAFF
NA,once,TRBV3-1,TRBJ1-3,TGTGCCAGCAGCCAAGCCCGGGCCTCTGGAAACACCATATATTTT,CASSQARASGNTIYF
NA,NA,TRBV30,TRBJ1-2,TGTGCCTGGAGTCCCGGGACGACGGGGGGCTACACCTTC,CAWSPGTTGGYTF
NA,NA,TRBV7-2,TRBJ2-1,TGTGCCAGCAGCTTAGCAGGGGGGTTGGATGAGCAGTTCTTC,CASSLAGGLDEQFF
NA,NA,TRBV7-2,TRBJ2-2,TGTGCCAGCAGCTCGGTAGCGAACACCGGGGAGCTGTTTTTT,CASSSVANTGELFF
TRBD1,few,TRBV6-1,TRBJ2-5,TGTGCCAGCAGTCCACAGGGGGGATTGGAGACCCAGTACTTC,CASSPQGGLETQYF
NA,NA,TRBV5-1,TRBJ2-7,TGCGCCAGCAGCCCGAGTAACTACGAGCAGTACTTC,CASSPSNYEQYF
NA,NA,TRBV7-9,TRBJ2-2,TGTGCCAGCAGCCTGGAGCCCACCGGGGAGCTGTTTTTT,CASSLEPTGELFF
NA,NA,TRBV30,TRBJ1-5,TGTGCCTGGAGTCGGGGGCCTAGGGGCAATCAGCCCCAGCATTTT,CAWSRGPRGNQPQHF
NA,NA,TRBV5-1,TRBJ1-1,TGCGCCAGCAGCTTGGAAGGGACAACTGAAGCTTTCTTT,CASSLEGTTEAFF
NA,NA,TRBV12-3/TRBV12-4,TRBJ2-1,TGTGCCACAAGAGGTAGACAGACCGACGGTGAGCAGTTCTTC,CATRGRQTDGEQFF
TRBD2,NA,TRBV11-2,TRBJ2-2,TGTGCCAGCAGCTTGGGACCTAGCGGGAGTACCACGAACACCGGGGAGCTGTTTTTT,CASSLGPSGSTTNTGELFF
NA,NA,TRBV27,TRBJ2-3,TGTGCCAGCAGAGGGGTGAGCACAGATACGCAGTATTTT,CASRGVSTDTQYF
NA,NA,TRBV3-1,TRBJ2-3,TGTGCCAGCAGGTACCTAGGGTCAGATACGCAGTATTTT,CASRYLGSDTQYF
NA,NA,TRBV6-6,TRBJ2-1,TGTGCCAGCTCCGATCTAAAAGGGTCCTACAATGAGCAGTTCTTC,CASSDLKGSYNEQFF
NA,NA,TRBV15,TRBJ1-1,TGTGCCACCAGCAGAGTTTTCTCGGGAACTGAAGCTTTCTTT,CATSRVFSGTEAFF
NA,NA,TRBV12-3/TRBV12-4,TRBJ1-1,TGTGCCAGCAGACCCGGACACATGAACACTGAAGCTTTCTTT,CASRPGHMNTEAFF
NA,NA,TRBV30,TRBJ2-2,TGTGCCTGTACCGCAGGAAGGACAAAGAACACCGGGGAGCTGTTTTTT,CACTAGRTKNTGELFF
TRBD2,NA,TRBV12-3/TRBV12-4,TRBJ2-7,TGTGCCAGCAGTTTAGGACTAGCGGGATCGGGAGGGTACGAGCAGTACTTC,CASSLGLAGSGGYEQYF
NA,NA,TRBV18,TRBJ2-5,TGTGCCAGCTCACCCCAGAGGGCCGAAGAGACCCAGTACTTC,CASSPQRAEETQYF
NA,NA,TRBV12-3/TRBV12-4,TRBJ2-7,TGTGCCAGCAGTTCCCGGGACGGACCCTACGAGCAGTACTTC,CASSSRDGPYEQYF
NA,NA,TRBV7-2,TRBJ1-4,TGTGCCAGCAGTTTGCATTCTGGGGATGAAAAACTGTTTTTT,CASSLHSGDEKLFF
NA,NA,TRBV27,TRBJ2-1,TGTGCCAGCAGTTTATCGGCTCTCTCCTACAATGAGCAGTTCTTC,CASSLSALSYNEQFF
NA,NA,TRBV18,TRBJ1-5,TGTGCCAGCTCCCCGCGGACAGATCAGCCCCAGCATTTT,CASSPRTDQPQHF
TRBD2,NA,TRBV4-3,TRBJ2-7,TGCGCCAGCAGCCAATTGTCGGGACTAGGCGAGCAGTACTTC,CASSQLSGLGEQYF
NA,NA,TRBV20-1,TRBJ2-1,TGCAGTGCTAGTGTGGGCTCTAATGAGCAGTTCTTC,CSASVGSNEQFF
TRBD1,once,TRBV6-2/TRBV6-3,TRBJ2-1,TGTGCCAGCAGTTACTCTGTGACAGGGGCGGGTGAGCAGTTCTTC,CASSYSVTGAGEQFF
NA,NA,TRBV6-2/TRBV6-3,TRBJ2-4,TGTGCCAGCAGTCGGACCAAAAACATTCAGTACTTC,CASSRTKNIQYF
NA,once,TRBV25-1,TRBJ2-7,TGTGCCAGCAGTGAATCGGGGACCTTCTACGAGCAGTACTTC,CASSESGTFYEQYF
TRBD1,NA,TRBV5-4,TRBJ1-1,TGTGCCAGCAGCTTCCGAGCCCAGGGGGCGAGGGCTTTCTTT,CASSFRAQGARAFF
TRBD1,NA,TRBV30,TRBJ2-5,TGTGCCTGGGACAGGGGGCCGGGGGAGACCCAGTACTTC,CAWDRGPGETQYF
NA,NA,TRBV3-1,TRBJ2-7,TGTGCCAGCAGCCAAGATTTGGGAGCTATTACCCACGAGCAGTACTTC,CASSQDLGAITHEQYF
NA,NA,TRBV20-1,TRBJ2-1,TGCAGTGCTAGTGACATCTACAATGAGCAGTTCTTC,CSASDIYNEQFF
TRBD2,NA,TRBV28,TRBJ2-1,TGTGCCAGCAGTTCGAGCGGGAGGGGGGTTCGGAATGAGCAGTTCTTC,CASSSSGRGVRNEQFF
NA,NA,TRBV30,TRBJ2-1,TGTGCCTGTAACTGGAGGGCCAGGGGTGAGCAGTTCTTC,CACNWRARGEQFF
NA,NA,TRBV19,TRBJ1-1,TGTGCCAGTAGTATCGGCAGAGGTAGAGTTGAAGCTTTCTTT,CASSIGRGRVEAFF
NA,NA,TRBV20-1,TRBJ2-3,TGCAGTGGAAAGCCGGATACGCAGTATTTT,CSGKPDTQYF
NA,NA,TRBV20-1,TRBJ2-1,TGCAGTGCTAGGAATTGGAATGAGCAGTTCTTC,CSARNWNEQFF
NA,NA,TRBV4-2,TRBJ2-1,TGTGCCAGCAGCCAAGATTATCGTGAGCAGTTCTTC,CASSQDYREQFF
NA,NA,TRBV11-2,TRBJ2-7,TGTGCCAGCAGCTTAGATTTCGGACGGAACTACGAGCAGTACTTC,CASSLDFGRNYEQYF
NA,NA,TRBV1,TRBJ2-6,TGCACCAGCAGCCCGGAGTGTTTGTCACAAAGTCGGGCCAACGTCCTGACTTTC,CTSSPECLSQSRANVLTF
NA,NA,TRBV29-1,TRBJ2-5,TGCAGCGTTGATGTTCGGCAGGGGGGAGAGACCCAGTACTTC,CSVDVRQGGETQYF
NA,NA,TRBV20-1,TRBJ2-6,TGCAGTGCTGGGGCAGTTGAACCTGGGGCCAACGTCCTGACTTTC,CSAGAVEPGANVLTF
NA,NA,TRBV5-7,TRBJ2-1,TGTGCCAGCAGCTCCCCGGGACGGAGCAATGAGCAGTTCTTC,CASSSPGRSNEQFF
NA,few,TRBV6-2/TRBV6-3,TRBJ2-1,TGTGCCAGCAGTCAGTACAATGAGCAGTTCTTC,CASSQYNEQFF
TRBD2,NA,TRBV20-1,TRBJ2-3,TGCAGTGCCACAGGGACTAGCGGGAAGTCCCCTAAAGGCACAGATACGCAGTATTTT,CSATGTSGKSPKGTDTQYF